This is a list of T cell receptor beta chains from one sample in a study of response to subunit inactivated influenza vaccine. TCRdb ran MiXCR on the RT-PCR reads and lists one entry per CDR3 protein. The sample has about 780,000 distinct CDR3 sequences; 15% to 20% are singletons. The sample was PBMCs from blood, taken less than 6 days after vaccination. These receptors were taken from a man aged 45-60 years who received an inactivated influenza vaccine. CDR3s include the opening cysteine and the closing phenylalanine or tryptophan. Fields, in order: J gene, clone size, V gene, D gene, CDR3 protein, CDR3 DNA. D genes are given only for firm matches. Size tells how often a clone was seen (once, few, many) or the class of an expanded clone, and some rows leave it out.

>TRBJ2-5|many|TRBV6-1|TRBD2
CASSVLAGQETQYF
TGTGCCAGCAGTGTCCTAGCGGGGCAAGAGACCCAGTACTTC
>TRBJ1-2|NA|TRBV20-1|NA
CSARERTANYGYTF
TGCAGTGCTAGAGAGAGGACGGCTAACTATGGCTACACCTTC
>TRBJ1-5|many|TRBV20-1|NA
CSARVGNSNQPQHF
TGCAGTGCTAGAGTCGGCAATTCCAATCAGCCCCAGCATTTT
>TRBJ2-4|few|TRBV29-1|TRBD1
CSETLYRGRGIQYF
TGCAGCGAGACCTTGTACAGGGGCAGGGGCATTCAGTACTTC
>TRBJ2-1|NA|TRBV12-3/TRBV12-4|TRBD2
CASTRQVLAGVFDEQFF
TGTGCCAGCACCCGCCAAGTGCTAGCGGGAGTTTTCGATGAGCAGTTCTTC
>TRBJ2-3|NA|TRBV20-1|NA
CSARGTGSTQYF
TGCAGTGCTAGAGGCACCGGGTCTACGCAGTATTTT
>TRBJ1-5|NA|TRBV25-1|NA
CASIFRSGSSNQPQHF
TGTGCCAGCATCTTCAGGTCTGGCAGTAGCAATCAGCCCCAGCATTTT
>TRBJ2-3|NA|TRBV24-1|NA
CATSDLIPDTQYF
TGTGCCACCAGTGATTTGATACCAGATACGCAGTATTTT
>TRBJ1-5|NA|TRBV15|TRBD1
CASPDREEKTGQPQHF
TGTGCCAGTCCCGACAGGGAAGAGAAGACTGGCCAGCCCCAGCATTTT
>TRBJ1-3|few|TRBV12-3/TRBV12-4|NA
CASRGPTSGNTIYF
TGTGCCAGCAGGGGTCCTACCTCTGGAAACACCATATATTTT
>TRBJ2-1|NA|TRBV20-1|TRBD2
CSAFGLAGGPRSYNEQFF
TGCAGTGCCTTTGGACTAGCGGGAGGGCCTCGTAGTTACAATGAGCAGTTCTTC
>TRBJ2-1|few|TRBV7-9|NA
CASSLQPEQFF
TGTGCCAGCAGCTTACAACCGGAGCAGTTCTTC